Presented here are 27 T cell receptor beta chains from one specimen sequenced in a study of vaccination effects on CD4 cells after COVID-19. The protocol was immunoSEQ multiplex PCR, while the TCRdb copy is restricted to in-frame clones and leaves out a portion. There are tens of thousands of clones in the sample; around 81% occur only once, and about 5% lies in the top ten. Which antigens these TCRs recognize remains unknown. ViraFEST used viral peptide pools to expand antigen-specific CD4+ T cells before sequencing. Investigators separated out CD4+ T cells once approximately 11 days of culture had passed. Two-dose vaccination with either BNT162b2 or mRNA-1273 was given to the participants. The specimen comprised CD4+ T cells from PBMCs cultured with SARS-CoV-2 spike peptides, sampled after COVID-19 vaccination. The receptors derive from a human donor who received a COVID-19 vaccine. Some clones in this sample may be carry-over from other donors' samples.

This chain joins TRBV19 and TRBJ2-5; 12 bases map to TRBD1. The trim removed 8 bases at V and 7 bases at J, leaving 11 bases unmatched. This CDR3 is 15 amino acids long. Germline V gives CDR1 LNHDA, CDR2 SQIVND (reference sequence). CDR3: CASRGGDRGLGTQYF. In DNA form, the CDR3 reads TGTGCCAGTCGAGGTGGGGACAGGGGGCTTGGGACCCAGTACTTC. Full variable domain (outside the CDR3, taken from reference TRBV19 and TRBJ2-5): DGGITQSPKYLFRKEGQNVTLSCEQNLNHDAMYWYRQDPGQGLRLIYYSQIVNDFQKGDIAEGYSVSREKKESFPLTVTSAQKNPTAFYLCASRGGDRGLGTQYFGPGTRLLVL.

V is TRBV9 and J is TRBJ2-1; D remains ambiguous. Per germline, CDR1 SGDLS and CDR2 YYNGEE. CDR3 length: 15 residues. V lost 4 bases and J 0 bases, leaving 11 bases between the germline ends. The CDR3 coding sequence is TGTGCCAGCAGCCCACGACTGGCCTCCTACAATGAGCAGTTCTTC. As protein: CASSPRLASYNEQFF.

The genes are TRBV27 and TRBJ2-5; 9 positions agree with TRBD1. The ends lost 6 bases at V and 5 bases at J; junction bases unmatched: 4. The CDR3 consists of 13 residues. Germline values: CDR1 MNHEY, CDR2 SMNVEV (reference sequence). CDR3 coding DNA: TGTGCCAGCAGGGACAGGGGAAGGGAGACCCAGTACTTC. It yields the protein CASRDRGRETQYF.

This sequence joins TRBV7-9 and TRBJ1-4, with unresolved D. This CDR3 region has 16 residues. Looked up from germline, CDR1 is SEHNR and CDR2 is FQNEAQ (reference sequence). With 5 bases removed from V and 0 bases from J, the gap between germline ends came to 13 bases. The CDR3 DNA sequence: TGTGCCAGCAGCCCCGGTCAACCAGCAACTAATGAAAAACTGTTTTTT. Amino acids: CASSPGQPATNEKLFF.

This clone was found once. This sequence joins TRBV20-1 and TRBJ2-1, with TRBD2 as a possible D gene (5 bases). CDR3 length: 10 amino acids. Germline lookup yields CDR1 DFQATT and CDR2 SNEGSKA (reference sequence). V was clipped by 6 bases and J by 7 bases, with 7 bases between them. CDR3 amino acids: CSARTNEQFF. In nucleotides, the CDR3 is TGCAGTGCGAGGACTAATGAGCAGTTCTTC.

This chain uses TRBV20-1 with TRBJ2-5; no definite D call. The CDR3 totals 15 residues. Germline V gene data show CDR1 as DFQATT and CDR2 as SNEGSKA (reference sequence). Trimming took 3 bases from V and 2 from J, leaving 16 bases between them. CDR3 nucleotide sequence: TGCAGTGCTAGTCCACCCCTAGGGCAGCAAGAGACCCAGTACTTC. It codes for CSASPPLGQQETQYF.

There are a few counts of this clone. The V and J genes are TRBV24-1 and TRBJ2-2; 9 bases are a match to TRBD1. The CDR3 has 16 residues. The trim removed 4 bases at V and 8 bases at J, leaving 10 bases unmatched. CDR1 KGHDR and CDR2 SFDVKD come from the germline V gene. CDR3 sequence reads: CATSDPDRGFSGELFF. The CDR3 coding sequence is TGTGCCACCAGTGACCCCGACAGGGGGTTCTCAGGGGAGCTGTTTTTT.

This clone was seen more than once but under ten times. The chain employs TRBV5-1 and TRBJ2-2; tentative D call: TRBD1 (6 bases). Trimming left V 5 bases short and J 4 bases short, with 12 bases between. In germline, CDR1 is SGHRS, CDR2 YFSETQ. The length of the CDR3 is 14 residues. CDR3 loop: CASRTGAATGELFF. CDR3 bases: TGCGCCAGCAGGACAGGCGCCGCCACCGGGGAGCTGTTTTTT.

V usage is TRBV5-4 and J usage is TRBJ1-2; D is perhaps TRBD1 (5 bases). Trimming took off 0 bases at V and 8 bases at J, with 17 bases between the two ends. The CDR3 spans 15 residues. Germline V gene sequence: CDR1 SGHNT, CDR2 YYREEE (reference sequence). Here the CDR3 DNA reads TGTGCCAGCAGCTTGGCCCGGGGGAACGGGGAAGGCTACACCTTC. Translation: CASSLARGNGEGYTF.

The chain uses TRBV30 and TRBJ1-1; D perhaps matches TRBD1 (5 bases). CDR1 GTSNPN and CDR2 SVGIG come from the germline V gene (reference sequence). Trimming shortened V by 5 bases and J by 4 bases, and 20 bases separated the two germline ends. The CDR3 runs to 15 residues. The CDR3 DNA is TGTGCCTGGGCCCTTTCGGGGCAGTCAAGCACTGAAGCTTTCTTT. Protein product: CAWALSGQSSTEAFF.

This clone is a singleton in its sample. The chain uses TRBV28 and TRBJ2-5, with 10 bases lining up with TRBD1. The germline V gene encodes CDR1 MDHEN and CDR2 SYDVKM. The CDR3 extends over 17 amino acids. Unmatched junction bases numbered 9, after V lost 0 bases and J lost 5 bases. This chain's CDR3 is CASSLWEWTGGHETQYF. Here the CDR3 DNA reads TGTGCCAGCAGTTTATGGGAATGGACAGGGGGTCACGAGACCCAGTACTTC.

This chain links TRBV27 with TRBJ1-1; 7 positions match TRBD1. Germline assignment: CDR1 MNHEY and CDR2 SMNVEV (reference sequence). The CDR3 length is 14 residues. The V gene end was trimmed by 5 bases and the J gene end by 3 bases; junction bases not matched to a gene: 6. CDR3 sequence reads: CASSRRGLDTEAFF. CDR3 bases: TGTGCCAGCAGTCGGAGGGGGCTTGACACTGAAGCTTTCTTT.

CDR3 sequence (DNA): TGCAGCGCCTTCAGGGGGCCGAGCTATGGCTACACCTTC. This sequence encodes CSAFRGPSYGYTF. The V and J genes are TRBV29-1 and TRBJ1-2; TRBD1 aligns across 8 bases. The CDR3 has 13 amino acids. Germline V gene data show CDR1 as SQVTM and CDR2 as ANQGSEA. Trimming removed 7 bases from V and 4 bases from J; junction bases left unmatched: 8.

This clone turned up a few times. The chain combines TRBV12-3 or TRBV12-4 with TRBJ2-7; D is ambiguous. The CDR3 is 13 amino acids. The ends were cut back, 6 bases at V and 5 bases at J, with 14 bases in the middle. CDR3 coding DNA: TGTGCCAGCAGCCGGACCAGTTCTGACGAGCAGTACGTC. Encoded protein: CASSRTSSDEQYV.

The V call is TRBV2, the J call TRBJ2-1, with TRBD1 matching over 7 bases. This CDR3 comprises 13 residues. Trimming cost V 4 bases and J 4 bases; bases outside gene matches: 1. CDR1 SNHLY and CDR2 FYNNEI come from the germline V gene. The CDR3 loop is CASSGQGYNEQFF. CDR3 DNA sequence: TGTGCCAGCAGTGGACAGGGTTACAATGAGCAGTTCTTC. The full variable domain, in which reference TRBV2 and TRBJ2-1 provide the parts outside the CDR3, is EPEVTQTPSHQVTQMGQEVILRCVPISNHLYFYWYRQILGQKVEFLVSFYNNEISEKSEIFDDQFSVERPDGSNFTLKIRSTKLEDSAMYFCASSGQGYNEQFFGPGTRLTVL.

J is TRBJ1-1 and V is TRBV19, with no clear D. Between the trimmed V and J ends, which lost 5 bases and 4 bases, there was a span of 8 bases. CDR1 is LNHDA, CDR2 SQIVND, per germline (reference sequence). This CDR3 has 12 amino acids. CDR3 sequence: CASSLTGTEAFF. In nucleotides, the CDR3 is TGTGCCAGTAGTCTGACGGGCACTGAAGCTTTCTTT.

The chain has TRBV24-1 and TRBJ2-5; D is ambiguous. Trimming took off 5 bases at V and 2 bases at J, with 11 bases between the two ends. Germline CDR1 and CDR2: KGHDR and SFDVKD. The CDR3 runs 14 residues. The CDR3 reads CATSGASPQETQYF. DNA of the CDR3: TGTGCCACCAGTGGGGCGTCTCCGCAAGAGACCCAGTACTTC.

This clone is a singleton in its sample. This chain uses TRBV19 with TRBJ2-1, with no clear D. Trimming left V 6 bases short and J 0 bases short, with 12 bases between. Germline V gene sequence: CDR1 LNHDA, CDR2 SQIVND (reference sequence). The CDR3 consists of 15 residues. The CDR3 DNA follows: TGTGCCAGTAGCCGCCTCATGGGCTCCTACAATGAGCAGTTCTTC. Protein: CASSRLMGSYNEQFF.

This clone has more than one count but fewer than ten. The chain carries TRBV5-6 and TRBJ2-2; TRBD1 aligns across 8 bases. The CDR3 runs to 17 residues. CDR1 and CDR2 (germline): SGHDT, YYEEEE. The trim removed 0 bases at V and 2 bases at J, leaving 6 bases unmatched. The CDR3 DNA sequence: TGTGCCAGCAGCTTGGGTGGGACAGGCTACAACACCGGGGAGCTGTTTTTT. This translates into CASSLGGTGYNTGELFF.

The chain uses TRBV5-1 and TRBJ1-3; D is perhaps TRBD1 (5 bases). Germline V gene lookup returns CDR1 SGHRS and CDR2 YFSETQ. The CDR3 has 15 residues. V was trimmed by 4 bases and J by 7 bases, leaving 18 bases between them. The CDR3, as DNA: TGCGCCAGCAGCCTGGGACCCAGCGGACTCAACACCATATATTTT. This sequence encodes CASSLGPSGLNTIYF.

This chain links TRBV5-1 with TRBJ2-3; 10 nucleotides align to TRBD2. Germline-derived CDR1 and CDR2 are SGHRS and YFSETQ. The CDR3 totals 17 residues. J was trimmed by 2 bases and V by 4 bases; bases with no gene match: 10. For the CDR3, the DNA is TGCGCCAGCAGCCCCAACATAGCGGGGGGTGACACAGATACGCAGTATTTT. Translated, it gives CASSPNIAGGDTDTQYF. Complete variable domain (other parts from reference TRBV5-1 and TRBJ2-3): KAGVTQTPRYLIKTRGQQVTLSCSPISGHRSVSWYQQTPGQGLQFLFEYFSETQRNKGNFPGRFSGRQFSNSRSEMNVSTLELGDSALYLCASSPNIAGGDTDTQYFGPGTRLTVL.

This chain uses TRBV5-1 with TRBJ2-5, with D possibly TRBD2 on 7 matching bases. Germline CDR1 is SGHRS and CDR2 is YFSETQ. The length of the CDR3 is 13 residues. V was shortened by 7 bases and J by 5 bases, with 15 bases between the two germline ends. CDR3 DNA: TGCGCCAGCGGACAGTGGGGGGGGGAGACCCAGTACTTC. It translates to CASGQWGGETQYF. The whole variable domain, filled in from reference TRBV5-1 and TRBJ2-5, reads KAGVTQTPRYLIKTRGQQVTLSCSPISGHRSVSWYQQTPGQGLQFLFEYFSETQRNKGNFPGRFSGRQFSNSRSEMNVSTLELGDSALYLCASGQWGGETQYFGPGTRLLVL.

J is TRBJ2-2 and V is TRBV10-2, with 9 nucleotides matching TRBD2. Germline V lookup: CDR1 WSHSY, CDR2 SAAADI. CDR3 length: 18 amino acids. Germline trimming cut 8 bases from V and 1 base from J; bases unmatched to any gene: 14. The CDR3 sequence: CASLNTKAGGLNTGELFF. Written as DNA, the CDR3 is TGCGCCAGCCTGAACACCAAAGCGGGGGGACTGAACACCGGGGAGCTGTTTTTT.

CDR3 residues: CASSLRQGAVEKLFF. Here the CDR3 DNA reads TGTGCCAGCAGTTTAAGGCAGGGGGCAGTTGAAAAACTGTTTTTT. The chain recombines TRBV28 with TRBJ1-4, with 8 bases that match TRBD1. V was clipped by 2 bases and J by 7 bases; unmatched bases: 6. CDR1 and CDR2 from the germline V gene are MDHEN and SYDVKM. The CDR3 is 15 amino acids.

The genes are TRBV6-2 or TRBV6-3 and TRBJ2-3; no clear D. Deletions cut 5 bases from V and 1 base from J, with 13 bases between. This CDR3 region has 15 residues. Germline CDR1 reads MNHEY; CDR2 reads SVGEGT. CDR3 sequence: CASSARSTRTDTQYF. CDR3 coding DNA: TGTGCCAGCAGTGCCCGGTCCACGCGCACAGATACGCAGTATTTT.

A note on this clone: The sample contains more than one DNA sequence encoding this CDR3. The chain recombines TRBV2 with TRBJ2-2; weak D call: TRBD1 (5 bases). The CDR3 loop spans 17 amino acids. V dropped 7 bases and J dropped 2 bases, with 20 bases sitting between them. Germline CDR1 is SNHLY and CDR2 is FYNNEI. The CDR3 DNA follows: TGTGCCAGCAAGTTCGGTCTAGGGGTAGGAAACACCGGGGAGCTGTTTTTT. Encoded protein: CASKFGLGVGNTGELFF.

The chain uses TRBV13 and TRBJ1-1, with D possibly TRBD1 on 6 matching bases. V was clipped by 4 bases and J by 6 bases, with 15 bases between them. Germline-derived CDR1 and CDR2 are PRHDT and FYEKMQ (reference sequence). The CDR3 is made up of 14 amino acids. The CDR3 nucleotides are TGTGCCAGCAGCTACGGGACAAGGTTCCCTGAAGCTTTCTTT. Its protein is CASSYGTRFPEAFF.